These 22 T cell receptor beta chains were all obtained from the same sample, sequenced in a study of CD8+CD57+ T cells in acquired aplastic anemia. For CDR3 and TCR beta VDJ profiling, genomic DNA was the template used. From the reads, TCRdb called clonotypes with MiXCR, one entry per CDR3 protein. The sample contains some 150,000 distinct CDR3 sequences, around two fifths of which appear only once. The sequenced material came from sorted CD4+, CD8+, or CD8+CD57+ T cells (not recorded which) from PBMCs. The receptors derive from a human donor in good health, serving as a control.

The rearrangement links TRBV10-3 to TRBJ1-6; 7 nucleotides line up with TRBD1. The CDR3 covers 14 residues. V trimming: 5 bases; J trimming: 7 bases; junction bases outside the gene matches: 5. Per germline, CDR1 ENHRY and CDR2 SYGVKD. The CDR3 nucleotides read TGTGCCATCAGTCCCGGGACAGAAAATTCACCCCTCCACTTT. This encodes CAISPGTENSPLHF.

This clonotype was seen more than once but under ten times. CDR3 sequence reads: CSAARGLDTEAFF. CDR3 bases: TGCAGCGCTGCCAGGGGGCTGGACACTGAAGCTTTCTTT. The gene calls are TRBV29-1 and TRBJ1-1; TRBD1 matches 8 bases. The CDR3 runs 13 residues. CDR1 is SQVTM and CDR2 is ANQGSEA in the germline V gene. The ends lost 7 bases at V and 3 bases at J; junction bases unmatched: 7.

The J gene is TRBJ2-5, the V gene TRBV25-1; 7 bases are a match to TRBD1. The trim removed 6 bases at V and 5 bases at J, leaving 9 bases unmatched. Germline loops: CDR1 MGHDK, CDR2 SYGVNS. CDR3 length equals 14 residues. Here the CDR3 reads CASSATGQRETQYF. CDR3 sequence (DNA): TGTGCCAGCAGCGCTACGGGACAGCGGGAGACCCAGTACTTC.

In this sample, this clonotype turned up once. Sequence at one end of the junction differs from germline and may be a read error. This chain joins TRBV25-1 and TRBJ1-2, with D possibly TRBD1 on 5 matching bases. Germline V CDR1 and CDR2: MGHDK, SYGVNS. The CDR3 sequence is 14 residues long. CDR3 sequence: CASSEPGTHYGHTF. The CDR3 coding sequence is TGTGCCAGCAGTGAACCAGGGACTCACTATGGCCACACCTTC.

This rearrangement joins TRBV7-6 to TRBJ1-6; 11 positions agree with TRBD1. The germline V gene has CDR1 SGHVS and CDR2 FNYEAQ. The CDR3 is 15 residues long. V lost 5 bases, J lost 10 bases, and 7 bases stayed unmatched. CDR3 protein: CASSLGTGGRSPLHF. For the CDR3, the DNA is TGTGCCAGCAGCCTCGGGACAGGGGGTAGATCACCCCTCCACTTT.

This clonotype was picked up a small number of times. The chain recombines TRBV12-3 or TRBV12-4 with TRBJ2-7; TRBD1 is a possible D gene (6 bases). The germline V and J ends were trimmed by 3 bases and 5 bases, with 26 bases remaining between them. This CDR3 is 18 amino acids long. CDR3 protein: CASSLGASGALRSHEQYF. For the CDR3, the DNA is TGTGCCAGCAGTTTGGGGGCCAGTGGGGCCCTAAGGAGCCACGAGCAGTACTTC.

The chain employs TRBV5-4 and TRBJ2-2; D is undetermined. Per the germline V gene, CDR1 is SGHNT and CDR2 is YYREEE (reference sequence). The CDR3 runs to 16 residues. Deletions cut 3 bases from V and 4 bases from J, with 16 bases between. Here the CDR3 reads CASSSKRSTVTGELFF. The CDR3 region has the DNA TGTGCCAGCAGCTCGAAGCGATCCACAGTCACCGGGGAGCTGTTTTTT.

Comment on this clonotype: The CDR3 carries no conserved terminal phenylalanine or tryptophan, so it likely arises from a read error. V is TRBV19 and J is TRBJ2-5, with no clear D. Germline loops: CDR1 LNHDA, CDR2 SQIVND (reference sequence). This CDR3 spans 11 amino acids. The germline V and J ends were trimmed by 4 bases and 9 bases, with 9 bases remaining between them. CDR3 sequence: CASSNFGAQYL. CDR3 DNA sequence: TGTGCCAGTAGTAATTTTGGGGCCCAGTACCTC.

The rearrangement links TRBV24-1 to TRBJ1-2; TRBD1 is a possible D gene (5 bases). The CDR3 has 12 amino acids. The germline CDR1 and CDR2 sequences are KGHDR and SFDVKD. V was trimmed by 7 bases and J by 7 bases, leaving 12 bases between them. The CDR3 sequence is CATSQIRGGYTF. The DNA of the CDR3 is TGTGCCACCAGCCAGATAAGGGGTGGCTACACCTTC.

The chain links TRBV7-9 to TRBJ1-2; the D is unclear. Germline V gives CDR1 SEHNR, CDR2 FQNEAQ (reference sequence). This CDR3 has 15 residues. Trimming shortened V by 2 bases and J by 0 bases, and 10 bases separated the two germline ends. CDR3 DNA: TGTGCCAGCAGCTTACCCCCAGTTTCTAACTATGGCTACACCTTC. The encoded protein is CASSLPPVSNYGYTF.

The gene calls are TRBV29-1 and TRBJ2-5; possible D gene TRBD2, 6 bases. V lost 6 bases and J lost 2, with 13 bases in between. Germline V gene data show CDR1 as SQVTM and CDR2 as ANQGSEA. The length of the CDR3 is 13 residues. The CDR3 DNA reads as TGCAGCGTCGGCGGGACGGAGCAAGAGACCCAGTACTTC. It yields the protein CSVGGTEQETQYF.

This clonotype was seen ten or more times. The J gene is TRBJ2-7, the V gene TRBV12-3 or TRBV12-4, with TRBD2 matching over 7 bases. The CDR3 runs to 15 residues. The trim removed 6 bases at V and 3 bases at J, leaving 11 bases unmatched. CDR3 sequence (DNA): TGTGCCAGCAGCTCCTCAGGGACTAACTTCTACGAGCAGTACTTC. Its protein product is CASSSSGTNFYEQYF.

This clonotype was found many times. The chain links TRBV20-1 to TRBJ2-3, with 7 bases matching TRBD2. CDR3 size: 18 residues. Trimming removed 3 bases from V and 0 bases from J; junction bases left unmatched: 15. Germline-derived CDR1 and CDR2 are DFQATT and SNEGSKA (reference sequence). The CDR3 is CSARFRGGRTGSTDTQYF. The CDR3 bases are TGCAGTGCTAGGTTCCGCGGCGGGAGAACTGGTAGCACAGATACGCAGTATTTT.

The chain links TRBV7-9 to TRBJ2-5, with a weak D call TRBD2 (6 bases). CDR3 length: 14 residues. Trimming took off 11 bases at V and 0 bases at J, with 16 bases between the two ends. In germline, CDR1 is SEHNR, CDR2 FQNEAQ (reference sequence). The CDR3 sequence: CAYEVAAYQETQYF. CDR3 nucleotide sequence: TGTGCCTACGAGGTAGCGGCGTACCAAGAGACCCAGTACTTC. Combining the CDR3 with reference TRBV7-9 and TRBJ2-5 gives the whole variable domain DTGVSQNPRHKITKRGQNVTFRCDPISEHNRLYWYRQTLGQGPEFLTYFQNEAQLEKSRLLSDRFSAERPKGSFSTLEIQRTEQGDSAMYLCAYEVAAYQETQYFGPGTRLLVL.

This chain connects TRBV20-1 to TRBJ2-5, with 10 bases fitting TRBD1. The CDR3 has 14 residues. The germline CDR1 and CDR2 sequences are DFQATT and SNEGSKA (reference sequence). Trimming cost V 3 bases and J 5 bases; bases outside gene matches: 6. CDR3 sequence: CSARGTGDGETQYF. The CDR3 DNA reads TGCAGTGCTAGGGGGACAGGGGACGGGGAGACCCAGTACTTC.

This clonotype was seen ten or more times. The chain links TRBV20-1 to TRBJ1-5; D is unclear. The germline V gene has CDR1 DFQATT and CDR2 SNEGSKA (reference sequence). The CDR3 contains 12 residues. V was clipped by 3 bases and J by 4 bases, with 7 bases between them. DNA for the CDR3: TGCAGTGCTAGTACAACTAATCAGCCCCAGCATTTT. Protein: CSASTTNQPQHF.

This clonotype was seen many times. The CDR3 DNA follows: TGCGCCAGCAGCTTCACGGACCGGAACACTGAAGCTTTCTTT. It is translated as CASSFTDRNTEAFF. V and J are TRBV5-1 and TRBJ1-1; D is ambiguous. This CDR3 contains 14 residues. Germline V CDR1 and CDR2: SGHRS, YFSETQ. V was pared by 2 bases and J by 1 base, with 9 bases between.

As regards this clonotype: It may be a read error: a sequence one base away is much more abundant. The conserved final phenylalanine or tryptophan is absent from the CDR3, which likely points to a read error. J is TRBJ1-1 and V is TRBV6-1, with D possibly being TRBD1 (5 bases). The CDR3 has 12 amino acids. The V gene's germline CDR1 is MNHNS and CDR2 SASEGT. The ends were cut back, 2 bases at V and 10 bases at J, with 11 bases in the middle. The CDR3 DNA is TGTGCCAGCAGTGAAAACAGGATGCGAGCTTTCCTT. Its translation: CASSENRMRAFL.

This clonotype was counted many times. The chain combines TRBV20-1 with TRBJ1-2; D gene ambiguous. V was cut by 3 bases and J by 3 bases, with 11 bases left in between. The CDR3 runs 13 residues. Germline CDR1 reads DFQATT; CDR2 reads SNEGSKA (reference sequence). The CDR3 loop is CSARLGSDYGYTF. The DNA for the CDR3 is TGCAGTGCTAGGCTAGGGTCCGACTATGGCTACACCTTC.

The rearrangement joins TRBV7-2 to TRBJ1-2; D might be TRBD1 (5 bases). V lost 6 bases, J lost 5 bases, and 10 bases lay in between. The CDR3 is made up of 12 amino acids. Germline assignment: CDR1 SGHTA and CDR2 FQGNSA. Here the CDR3 reads CASSTAGYGYTF. For the CDR3, the DNA is TGTGCCAGCAGTACCGCAGGGTATGGCTACACCTTC. The complete variable domain, with remaining parts taken from reference TRBV7-2 and TRBJ1-2, reads GAGVSQSPSNKVTEKGKDVELRCDPISGHTALYWYRQSLGQGLEFLIYFQGNSAPDKSGLPSDRFSAERTGGSVSTLTIQRTQQEDSAVYLCASSTAGYGYTFGSGTRLTVV.

As to this clonotype: A read error may explain this, as a much larger clone is one base away. The chain is built from TRBV5-1 and TRBJ2-6; no firm D call. Germline lookup yields CDR1 SGHRS and CDR2 YFSETQ. The CDR3 extends over 14 amino acids. The V end was cut by 6 bases, the J end by 12 bases, with 19 bases between. The CDR3 nucleotides read TGCGCCAGCAACTTAGTGGCCGGGTCCCCCGTCCTGACTTTC. It codes for CASNLVAGSPVLTF.

This clonotype was picked up many times. The CDR3 loop is CASNSPGQGSDGYTF. CDR3 DNA: TGTGCCAGTAACTCACCGGGACAGGGGTCTGATGGCTACACCTTC. The rearrangement joins TRBV19 to TRBJ1-2; 10 bases align to TRBD1. The CDR3 length is 15 residues. V lost 7 bases to trimming and J lost 6 bases; unmatched junction nucleotides: 11. Germline V gives CDR1 LNHDA, CDR2 SQIVND (reference sequence).